This TCR beta chain was found in a study of graft-versus-host responses after intestinal transplantation. The study's findings and limits: The study associated peak circulating GvH clone levels with early post-transplant HvG declines.

Regarding this clone: The target antigen is unknown.

Data came from immunoSEQ multiplex PCR; TCRdb stores just in-frame clones and leaves some out. The sample records some 79,000 clones, about 89% being singletons. V lost 6 bases, J lost 6 bases, and 8 bases stayed unmatched. The CDR3 runs to 15 residues. Germline V gene sequence: CDR1 SNHLY, CDR2 FYNNEI. The sequence was obtained from a human donor who received an intestinal transplant. The source material was unstimulated CD4+ T cells sorted from spleen or lymph node cells, sampled before intestinal transplant. The chain employs TRBV2 and TRBJ2-1; 10 bases line up with TRBD1. CDR3 residues: CASSPGQGTPNEQFF. The DNA of the CDR3 is TGTGCCAGCAGCCCGGGACAGGGGACCCCCAATGAGCAGTTCTTC. Drawing the rest from reference TRBV2 and TRBJ2-1, the complete variable domain is EPEVTQTPSHQVTQMGQEVILRCVPISNHLYFYWYRQILGQKVEFLVSFYNNEISEKSEIFDDQFSVERPDGSNFTLKIRSTKLEDSAMYFCASSPGQGTPNEQFFGPGTRLTVL.